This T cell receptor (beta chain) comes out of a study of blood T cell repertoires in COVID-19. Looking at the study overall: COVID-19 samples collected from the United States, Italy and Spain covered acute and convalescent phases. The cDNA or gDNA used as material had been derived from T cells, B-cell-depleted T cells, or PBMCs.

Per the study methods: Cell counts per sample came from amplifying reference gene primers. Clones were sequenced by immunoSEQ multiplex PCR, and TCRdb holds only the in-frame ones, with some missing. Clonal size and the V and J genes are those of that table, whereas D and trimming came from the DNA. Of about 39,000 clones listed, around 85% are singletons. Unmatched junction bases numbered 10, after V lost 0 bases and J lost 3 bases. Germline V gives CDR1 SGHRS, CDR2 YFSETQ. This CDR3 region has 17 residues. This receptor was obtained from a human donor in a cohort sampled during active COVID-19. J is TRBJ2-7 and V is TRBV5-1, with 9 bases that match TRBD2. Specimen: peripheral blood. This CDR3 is CASSLGGSGSGDYEQYF. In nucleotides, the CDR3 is TGCGCCAGCAGCTTGGGAGGTAGCGGGAGTGGGGACTACGAGCAGTACTTC.